This section outlines one TCR beta chain sequence together with its context. Sequencing used immunoSEQ multiplex PCR; TCRdb keeps in-frame clones, though not all of them. The data hold under 40,000 clones, with more than 85% observed a single time. This specimen belongs to a study of OX40 agonist ivuxolimab in advanced cancers. Germline-derived CDR1 and CDR2 are MNHEY and SMNVEV (reference sequence). The V and J ends lost 2 bases and 0 bases respectively, with 5 bases between them. CDR3 length: 14 amino acids. The V call is TRBV27, the J call TRBJ1-5; D remains ambiguous. Source: CD4+ or CD8+ T cells sorted from blood, taken in a trial of the OX40 agonist ivuxolimab. The TCR was taken from an adult with an advanced solid tumor such as melanoma, head and neck, liver or kidney cancer. The CDR3 DNA reads TGTGCCAGCAGTTTAGGCGCTAGCAATCAGCCCCAGCATTTT. As protein: CASSLGASNQPQHF.